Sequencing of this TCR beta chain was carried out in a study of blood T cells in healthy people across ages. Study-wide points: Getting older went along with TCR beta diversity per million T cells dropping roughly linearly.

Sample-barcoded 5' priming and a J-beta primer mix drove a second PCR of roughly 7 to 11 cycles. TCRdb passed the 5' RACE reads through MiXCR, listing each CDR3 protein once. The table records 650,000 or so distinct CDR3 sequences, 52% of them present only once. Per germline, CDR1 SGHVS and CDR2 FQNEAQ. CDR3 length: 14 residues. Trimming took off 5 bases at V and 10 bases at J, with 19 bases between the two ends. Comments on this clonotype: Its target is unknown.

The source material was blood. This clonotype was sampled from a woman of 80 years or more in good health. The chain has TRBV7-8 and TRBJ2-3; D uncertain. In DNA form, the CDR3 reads TGTGCCAGCAGCCCCCAGGTTCTGGTCGATGCGCAGTATTTT. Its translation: CASSPQVLVDAQYF.